One sample yielded the 17 T cell receptor beta chains listed below, sequenced in a study of CD8 T cells in Susac syndrome. When the RNA was reverse transcribed, random hexamers were used with an input of roughly 0.45 to 1 ug. From the immunoSEQ multiplex PCR reads, TCRdb called clonotypes with MiXCR, one entry per CDR3 protein. This sample has 55,000 to 70,000 distinct CDR3 sequences, with 85% to 95% found just once. What was sequenced was CD8+ T cells from PBMCs. Source of these receptors: a human donor in good health.

The rearrangement links TRBV28 to TRBJ2-5; D is perhaps TRBD2 (6 bases). Germline lookup yields CDR1 MDHEN and CDR2 SYDVKM. V gave up 3 bases and J gave up 5 bases, with 10 bases separating them. The CDR3 covers 13 residues. The CDR3 spells CASSFGLFETQYF. CDR3 nucleotides: TGTGCCAGCAGTTTTGGACTATTTGAGACCCAGTACTTC.

The rearrangement joins TRBV29-1 to TRBJ2-7; D may be TRBD1 (6 bases). V was cut by 5 bases and J by 2 bases, with 16 bases left in between. The CDR3 has 14 residues. The germline CDR1 and CDR2 sequences are SQVTM and ANQGSEA. CDR3 nucleotide sequence: TGCAGCGTTATCCTTGACAGGCGACCCTACGAGCAGTACTTC. This encodes CSVILDRRPYEQYF.

The chain links TRBV29-1 to TRBJ1-1; D is perhaps TRBD1 (5 bases). CDR3 length equals 11 residues. CDR1 is SQVTM, CDR2 ANQGSEA, per germline. The ends were cut back, 5 bases at V and 5 bases at J, with 9 bases in the middle. CDR3 DNA sequence: TGCAGCGTTTGGGGGGGAACTGAAGCTTTCTTT. Protein: CSVWGGTEAFF.

The chain recombines TRBV29-1 with TRBJ2-7; tentatively, D is TRBD1 or TRBD2 (6 bases each). The V and J ends lost 6 bases and 5 bases respectively, with 14 bases between them. CDR1 is SQVTM and CDR2 is ANQGSEA in the germline V gene. This CDR3 contains 12 residues. This CDR3 is CSVRGVGDEQYV. CDR3 DNA sequence: TGCAGCGTGAGGGGGGTAGGGGACGAGCAGTACGTC.

V gene TRBV5-6 combines with J gene TRBJ2-7, with D uncertain. CDR3 length: 11 residues. CDR1 is SGHDT and CDR2 is YYEEEE in the germline V gene. The ends were cut back, 3 bases at V and 3 bases at J, with 4 bases in the middle. Written as DNA, the CDR3 is TGTGCCAGCAGCTCCGACTACGAGCAGTACTTC. It encodes CASSSDYEQYF.

The chain recombines TRBV7-9 with TRBJ1-1; D remains ambiguous. V was pared by 2 bases and J by 6 bases, with 7 bases between. Germline loops: CDR1 SEHNR, CDR2 FQNEAQ (reference sequence). CDR3 length equals 12 residues. The CDR3 sequence is CASSLRTPEAFF. The CDR3 bases are TGTGCCAGCAGCTTACGCACCCCTGAAGCTTTCTTT.

The gene calls are TRBV2 and TRBJ2-1; D gene uncertain. Germline V gene lookup returns CDR1 SNHLY and CDR2 FYNNEI. Trimming took 4 bases from V and 2 from J, leaving 6 bases between them. CDR3 length: 13 amino acids. CDR3 amino acids: CASSVETYNEQFF. The DNA of the CDR3 is TGTGCCAGCAGTGTGGAAACCTACAATGAGCAGTTCTTC.

The chain recombines TRBV4-1 with TRBJ2-7; maybe TRBD2 (7 bases). V lost 0 bases, J lost 3 bases, and 12 bases lay in between. The CDR3 loop spans 15 amino acids. CDR1 MGHRA and CDR2 YSYEKL come from the germline V gene. The CDR3 here is CASSQDRGGGYEQYV. The CDR3 DNA reads as TGCGCCAGCAGCCAAGATCGAGGGGGGGGCTACGAGCAGTACGTC.

The V gene is TRBV3-1, the J gene TRBJ2-7, with D perhaps matching TRBD2 (5 bases). This CDR3 comprises 15 residues. V was pared by 0 bases and J by 7 bases, with 16 bases between. Germline V CDR1 and CDR2: LGHDT, YNNKEL (reference sequence). The CDR3 coding sequence is TGTGCCAGCAGCCAAGATGGTGGAGCGGAGAGGGAGCAGTACTTC. The encoded protein is CASSQDGGAEREQYF.

The chain uses TRBV13 and TRBJ1-1; D might be TRBD1 (6 bases). Trimming left V 5 bases short and J 6 bases short, with 13 bases between. The germline V gene has CDR1 PRHDT and CDR2 FYEKMQ (reference sequence). The CDR3 length is 13 residues. The CDR3 region is CASSQQGKAEAFF. For the CDR3, the DNA is TGTGCCAGCAGCCAACAGGGCAAAGCTGAAGCTTTCTTT.

This chain links TRBV9 with TRBJ2-1, with D hard to call. Trimming removed 4 bases at V and 5 bases at J, with 13 bases between. The CDR3 is made up of 14 amino acids. Germline V gene lookup returns CDR1 SGDLS and CDR2 YYNGEE. The DNA for the CDR3 is TGTGCCAGCAGCACCCGCGCAGAGAACAATGAGCAGTTCTTC. Its translation: CASSTRAENNEQFF.

V is TRBV12-3 or TRBV12-4 and J is TRBJ1-1; possibly TRBD1 for D (5 bases). The CDR3 is made up of 14 amino acids. The V and J ends lost 5 bases and 0 bases respectively, with 10 bases between them. CDR3 in amino acids: CASSLDTLNTEAFF. CDR3 sequence (DNA): TGTGCCAGCAGTCTGGACACATTGAACACTGAAGCTTTCTTT.

The rearrangement uses TRBV5-1 and TRBJ2-1; D gene ambiguous. The V gene lost 2 bases and the J gene lost 0 bases, with 12 bases spanning the gap. This CDR3 has 16 amino acids. Per the germline V gene, CDR1 is SGHRS and CDR2 is YFSETQ. The CDR3 reads CASSLKSASSYNEQFF. DNA of the CDR3: TGCGCCAGCAGCTTAAAGAGCGCGAGCTCCTACAATGAGCAGTTCTTC.

This clonotype has more than one count but fewer than ten. The chain has TRBV5-1 and TRBJ2-7; D gene uncertain. From germline, CDR1 is SGHRS and CDR2 YFSETQ. V was pared by 2 bases and J by 2 bases, with 8 bases between. The CDR3 covers 13 residues. The CDR3 here is CASSFSPTYEQYF. In nucleotides, the CDR3 is TGCGCCAGCAGCTTTTCACCAACCTACGAGCAGTACTTC.

J is TRBJ2-1 and V is TRBV24-1; TRBD1 is a possible D gene (6 bases). The CDR3 contains 13 residues. The germline gives CDR1 KGHDR, CDR2 SFDVKD. Trimming shortened V by 0 bases and J by 10 bases, and 9 bases separated the two germline ends. As DNA, the CDR3 is TGTGCCACCAGTGATTTGCCTGGGGGCGAGCAGTTCTTC. Protein sequence: CATSDLPGGEQFF.

V and J are TRBV29-1 and TRBJ1-1; 11 nucleotides agree with TRBD1. Unmatched junction bases numbered 3, after V lost 6 bases and J lost 0 bases. Germline lookup yields CDR1 SQVTM and CDR2 ANQGSEA. The CDR3 sequence is 14 residues long. CDR3 in DNA: TGCAGCGTACGGACAGGGGGCATGAACACTGAAGCTTTCTTT. It yields the protein CSVRTGGMNTEAFF.

This sequence joins TRBV3-1 and TRBJ1-2; 11 bases map to TRBD1. V shed 4 bases and J 4 bases; nucleotides not matched to a gene: 2. Germline-derived CDR1 and CDR2 are LGHDT and YNNKEL (reference sequence). This CDR3 spans 14 amino acids. Here the CDR3 reads CASSPGQGAYGYTF. In DNA form, the CDR3 reads TGTGCCAGCAGCCCCGGACAGGGGGCCTATGGCTACACCTTC. The full variable domain, its missing parts supplied by reference TRBV3-1 and TRBJ1-2, is DTAVSQTPKYLVTQMGNDKSIKCEQNLGHDTMYWYKQDSKKFLKIMFSYNNKELIINETVPNRFSPKSPDKAHLNLHINSLELGDSAVYFCASSPGQGAYGYTFGSGTRLTVV.